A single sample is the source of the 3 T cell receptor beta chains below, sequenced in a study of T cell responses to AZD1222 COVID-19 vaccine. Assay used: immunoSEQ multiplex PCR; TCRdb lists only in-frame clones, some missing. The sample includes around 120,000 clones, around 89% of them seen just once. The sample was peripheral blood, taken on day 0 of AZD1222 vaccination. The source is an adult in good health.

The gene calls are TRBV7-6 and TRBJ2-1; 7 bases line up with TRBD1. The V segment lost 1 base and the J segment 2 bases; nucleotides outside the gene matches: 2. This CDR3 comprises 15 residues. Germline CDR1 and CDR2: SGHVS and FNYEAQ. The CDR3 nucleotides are TGTGCCAGCAGCTTAGGACAGGGTGCCTACAATGAGCAGTTCTTC. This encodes CASSLGQGAYNEQFF.

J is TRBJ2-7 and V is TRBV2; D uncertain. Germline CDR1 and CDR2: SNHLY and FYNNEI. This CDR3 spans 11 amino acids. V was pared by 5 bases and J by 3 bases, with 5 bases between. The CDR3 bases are TGTGCCAGCAGTCAACACTACGAGCAGTACTTC. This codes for CASSQHYEQYF.

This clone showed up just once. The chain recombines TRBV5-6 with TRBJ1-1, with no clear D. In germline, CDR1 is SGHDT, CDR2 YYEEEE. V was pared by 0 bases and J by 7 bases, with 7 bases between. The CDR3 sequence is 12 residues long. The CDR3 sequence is CASSLGLNEAFF. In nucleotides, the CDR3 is TGTGCCAGCAGCTTGGGTCTGAATGAAGCTTTCTTT.